A single sample gave rise to the 17 T cell receptor beta chains below, sequenced in a study of T cells in Graves' hyperthyroidism and ophthalmopathy. Amplified regions were TCR beta CDR3 sequences from RNA transcripts. HTBI primers were employed in a first-round RT-PCR of the TCR CDR3. TCRdb ran MiXCR on the multiplex PCR reads and lists one entry per CDR3 protein. Of roughly 350,000 distinct CDR3 sequences listed, roughly an eighth are singletons. Source material: blood. These receptor sequences come from a woman aged 40-49 years with Graves' ophthalmopathy.

This chain links TRBV4-1 with TRBJ1-3; D is uncertain. CDR1 and CDR2 (germline): MGHRA, YSYEKL. V was cut by 0 bases and J by 0 bases, with 9 bases left in between. CDR3 size: 16 residues. The CDR3 loop is CASSQEAVISGNTIYF. For the CDR3, the DNA is TGCGCCAGCAGCCAAGAAGCGGTGATCTCTGGAAACACCATATATTTT.

The sample holds many counts of this clonotype. CDR3 residues: CASSSGSSGGPGETQYF. CDR3 nucleotide sequence: TGTGCCAGCAGCTCAGGGTCCTCGGGGGGGCCGGGAGAGACCCAGTACTTC. The chain carries TRBV12-3 or TRBV12-4 and TRBJ2-5; 8 bases are a match to TRBD2. CDR3 size: 17 residues. V shed 6 bases and J 4 bases; nucleotides not matched to a gene: 16.

This clonotype was counted a few times. V usage is TRBV7-9 and J usage is TRBJ2-1; no firm D call. Between the trimmed V and J ends, which lost 1 base and 3 bases, there was a span of 7 bases. This CDR3 is built from 14 residues. The germline V gene has CDR1 SEHNR and CDR2 FQNEAQ (reference sequence). CDR3 DNA sequence: TGTGCCAGCAGCTTAGGCATCGACTACAATGAGCAGTTCTTC. Translated, it gives CASSLGIDYNEQFF. Based on the CDR3 plus reference TRBV7-9 and TRBJ2-1, the full variable domain is DTGVSQNPRHKITKRGQNVTFRCDPISEHNRLYWYRQTLGQGPEFLTYFQNEAQLEKSRLLSDRFSAERPKGSFSTLEIQRTEQGDSAMYLCASSLGIDYNEQFFGPGTRLTVL.

This clonotype came up a few times. The CDR3 ends on some other residue instead of the conserved phenylalanine or tryptophan, so this is likely a read error. This chain links TRBV10-3 with TRBJ2-1; 10 nucleotides match TRBD2. Germline values: CDR1 ENHRY, CDR2 SYGVKD. The CDR3 has 14 amino acids. Trimming at V came to 6 bases and at J to 2 bases, leaving 1 base not matched to a gene. CDR3 sequence (DNA): TGTGCCATCAGACTAGCGGGAACCTACAATGAGCAGTTCCTC. Its protein is CAIRLAGTYNEQFL.

This clonotype was found many times. The chain uses TRBV24-1 and TRBJ2-3; D may be TRBD1 (5 bases). The CDR3 extends over 14 amino acids. V lost 3 bases and J lost 2, with 8 bases in between. Germline V lookup: CDR1 KGHDR, CDR2 SFDVKD. The CDR3: CATSDHGATDTQYF. The CDR3 DNA is TGTGCCACCAGTGATCATGGGGCCACAGATACGCAGTATTTT.

The table lists this clonotype with many counts. The V gene is TRBV20-1, the J gene TRBJ1-1; D not certain. V lost 6 bases and J 1 base, leaving 6 bases between the germline ends. This CDR3 is 11 amino acids long. The V gene's germline CDR1 is DFQATT and CDR2 SNEGSKA (reference sequence). As DNA, the CDR3 is TGCAGTGCCTCAGGGAACACTGAAGCTTTCTTT. Its protein product is CSASGNTEAFF.

This chain connects TRBV5-1 to TRBJ2-3; D uncertain. V was trimmed by 6 bases and J by 0 bases, leaving 14 bases between them. Germline V gene sequence: CDR1 SGHRS, CDR2 YFSETQ. CDR3 length: 15 residues. Here the CDR3 reads CASKPQTTSTDTQYF. The CDR3 DNA reads as TGCGCCAGCAAACCACAGACGACTAGCACAGATACGCAGTATTTT.

In the case of this clonotype: Being one base from a much bigger clone, this may be a read error. The chain couples TRBV6-1 to TRBJ1-5; D is undetermined. The CDR3 is 13 residues long. CDR1 and CDR2 from the germline V gene are MNHNS and SASEGT. The ends were cut back, 8 bases at V and 7 bases at J, with 15 bases in the middle. CDR3 loop: CASRRGKDQPQHF. The CDR3 DNA reads TGTGCCAGCCGGCGTGGGAAGGACCAGCCCCAGCATTTT.

This clonotype came up many times. The chain recombines TRBV7-2 with TRBJ1-6, with D unresolved. The CDR3 covers 13 residues. Between the trimmed V and J ends, which lost 3 bases and 7 bases, there was a span of 7 bases. The V gene's germline CDR1 is SGHTA and CDR2 FQGNSA. The CDR3 DNA is TGTGCCAGCAGCTTGCAGGCGAATTCACCCCTCCACTTT. Residues: CASSLQANSPLHF.

The rearrangement links TRBV12-3 or TRBV12-4 to TRBJ2-3, with 8 bases matching TRBD2. V shed 6 bases and J 8 bases; nucleotides not matched to a gene: 7. The CDR3 consists of 13 residues. Written as DNA, the CDR3 is TGTGCCAGCAGCACCGGGGGGGAGTCTACGCAGTATTTT. Its protein product is CASSTGGESTQYF.

V usage is TRBV4-1 and J usage is TRBJ1-2, with 7 positions matching TRBD1. The CDR3 loop spans 14 amino acids. Germline V CDR1 and CDR2: MGHRA, YSYEKL. V lost 1 base to trimming and J lost 3 bases; unmatched junction nucleotides: 2. In DNA form, the CDR3 reads TGCGCCAGCAGCCAAGCCACAGGGGACTATGGCTACACCTTC. It specifies CASSQATGDYGYTF.

This clonotype was observed a handful of times. Here the CDR3 reads CASSPGTVMNTEAFF. DNA of the CDR3: TGTGCCAGCTCACCGGGGACAGTTATGAACACTGAAGCTTTCTTT. This chain joins TRBV18 and TRBJ1-1, with 7 bases lining up with TRBD1. Germline lookup yields CDR1 KGHSH and CDR2 LQKENI. This CDR3 contains 15 residues. The V segment lost 3 bases and the J segment 0 bases; nucleotides outside the gene matches: 4.

This clonotype was recorded many times. The genes are TRBV6-1 and TRBJ2-6; TRBD1 agrees at 8 bases. The germline CDR1 and CDR2 sequences are MNHNS and SASEGT. There are 17 residues in the CDR3. Losses at the gene ends were 5 bases for V and 2 bases for J; bases not matched to a gene: 8. DNA of the CDR3: TGTGCCAGCAGTCCCGGACAGGGTATGGCTGGGGCCAACGTCCTGACTTTC. Translation: CASSPGQGMAGANVLTF.

The chain couples TRBV27 to TRBJ2-3, with D perhaps being TRBD1 or TRBD2 (7 bases each). Germline loops: CDR1 MNHEY, CDR2 SMNVEV (reference sequence). The CDR3 runs to 18 residues. With 6 bases removed from V and 0 bases from J, the gap between germline ends came to 22 bases. The CDR3 DNA reads as TGTGCCAGCAGGTCAGGGGGACACGGACTAGAAAGCACAGATACGCAGTATTTT. Translation: CASRSGGHGLESTDTQYF.

This clonotype was counted ten times or more. The chain couples TRBV27 to TRBJ2-1; D remains ambiguous. The V end lost 7 bases, the J end lost 6 bases, and 19 bases lay between the germline ends. CDR1 and CDR2 from the germline V gene are MNHEY and SMNVEV (reference sequence). The CDR3 covers 15 residues. The CDR3 here is CASTPEAGVSNEQFF. The CDR3 coding sequence is TGTGCCAGCACCCCTGAAGCTGGTGTTTCCAATGAGCAGTTCTTC.

Many counts were recorded for this clonotype. V gene TRBV19 combines with J gene TRBJ2-7; D is possibly TRBD1 (6 bases). This CDR3 has 14 amino acids. V shed 3 bases and J shed 0 bases, with 9 bases lying between them. Germline CDR1 LNHDA, CDR2 SQIVND (reference sequence). CDR3 in DNA: TGTGCCAGTAGTATTGGGGGCAGCTCCTACGAGCAGTACTTC. The encoded protein is CASSIGGSSYEQYF.

Ten or more counts support this clonotype. The CDR3 reads CASRTQDRVDYEQYF. In DNA form, the CDR3 reads TGTGCCAGCAGGACCCAAGACAGGGTCGACTACGAGCAGTACTTC. V and J are TRBV7-9 and TRBJ2-7, with 7 bases lining up with TRBD1. The CDR3 loop spans 15 amino acids. Germline V CDR1 and CDR2: SEHNR, FQNEAQ (reference sequence). J gave up 3 bases and V 6 bases, and 11 bases lay outside the gene matches.